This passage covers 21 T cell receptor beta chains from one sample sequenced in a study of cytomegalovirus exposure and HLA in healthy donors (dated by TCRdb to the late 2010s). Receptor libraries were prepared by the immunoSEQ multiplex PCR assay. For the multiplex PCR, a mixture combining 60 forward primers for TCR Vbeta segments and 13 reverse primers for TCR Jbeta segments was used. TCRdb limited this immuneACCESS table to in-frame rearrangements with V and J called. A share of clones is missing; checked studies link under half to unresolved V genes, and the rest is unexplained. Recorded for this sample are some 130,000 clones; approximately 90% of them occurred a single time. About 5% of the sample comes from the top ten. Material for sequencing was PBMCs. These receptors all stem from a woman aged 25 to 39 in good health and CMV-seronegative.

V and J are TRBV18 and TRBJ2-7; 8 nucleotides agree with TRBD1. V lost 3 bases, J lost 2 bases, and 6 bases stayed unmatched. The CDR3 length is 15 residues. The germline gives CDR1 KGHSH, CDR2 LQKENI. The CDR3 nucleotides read TGTGCCAGCTCACCCTTCGGACAGGGAACCTACGAGCAGTACTTC. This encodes CASSPFGQGTYEQYF.

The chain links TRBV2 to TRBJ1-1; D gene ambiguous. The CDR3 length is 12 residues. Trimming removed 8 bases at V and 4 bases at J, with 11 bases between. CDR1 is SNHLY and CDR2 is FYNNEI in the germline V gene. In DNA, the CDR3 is TGTGCCAGCGCTGGGCCGAGCACTGAAGCTTTCTTT. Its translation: CASAGPSTEAFF.

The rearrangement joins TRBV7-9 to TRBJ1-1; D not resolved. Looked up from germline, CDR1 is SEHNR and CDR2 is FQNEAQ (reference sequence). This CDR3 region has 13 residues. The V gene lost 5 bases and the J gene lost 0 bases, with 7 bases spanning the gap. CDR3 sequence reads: CASSKDMNTEAFF. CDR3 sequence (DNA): TGTGCCAGCAGCAAAGACATGAACACTGAAGCTTTCTTT.

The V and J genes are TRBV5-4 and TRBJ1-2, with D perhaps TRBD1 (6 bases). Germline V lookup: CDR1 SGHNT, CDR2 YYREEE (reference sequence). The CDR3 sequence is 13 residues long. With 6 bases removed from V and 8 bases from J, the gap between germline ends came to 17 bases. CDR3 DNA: TGTGCCAGCACCAGGGCAGGGGCGAAGGGCTACACCTTC. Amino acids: CASTRAGAKGYTF.

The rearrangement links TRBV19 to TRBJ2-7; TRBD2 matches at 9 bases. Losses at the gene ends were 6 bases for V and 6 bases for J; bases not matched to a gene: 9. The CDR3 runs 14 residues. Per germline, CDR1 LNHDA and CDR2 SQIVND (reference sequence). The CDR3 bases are TGTGCCAGTAGCACCGGCGGGGGGGGCGGCGAGCAGTACTTC. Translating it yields CASSTGGGGGEQYF.

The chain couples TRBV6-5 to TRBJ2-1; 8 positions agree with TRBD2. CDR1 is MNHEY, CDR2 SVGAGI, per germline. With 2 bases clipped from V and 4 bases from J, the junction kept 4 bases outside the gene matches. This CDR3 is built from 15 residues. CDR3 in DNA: TGTGCCAGCAGTTACGAGCGGGAGAATTACAATGAGCAGTTCTTC. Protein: CASSYERENYNEQFF.

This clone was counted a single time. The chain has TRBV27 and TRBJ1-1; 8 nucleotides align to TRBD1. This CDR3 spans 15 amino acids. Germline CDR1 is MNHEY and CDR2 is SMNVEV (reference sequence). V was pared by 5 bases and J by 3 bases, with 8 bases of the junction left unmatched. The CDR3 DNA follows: TGTGCCAGCAGTCCCTGGACAGGGAAGGACACTGAAGCTTTCTTT. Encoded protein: CASSPWTGKDTEAFF.

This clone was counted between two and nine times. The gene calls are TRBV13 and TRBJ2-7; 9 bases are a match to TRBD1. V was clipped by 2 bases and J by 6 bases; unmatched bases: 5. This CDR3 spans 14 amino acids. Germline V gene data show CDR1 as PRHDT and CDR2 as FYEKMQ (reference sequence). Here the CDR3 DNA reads TGTGCCAGCAGCTTAAGGGGGACAGGGCGCGAGCAGTACTTC. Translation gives CASSLRGTGREQYF.

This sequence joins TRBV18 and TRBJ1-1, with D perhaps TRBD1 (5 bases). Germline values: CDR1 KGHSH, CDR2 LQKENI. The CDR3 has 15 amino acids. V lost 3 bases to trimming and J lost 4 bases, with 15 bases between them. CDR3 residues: CASSPDQQGITEAFF. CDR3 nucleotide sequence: TGTGCCAGCTCACCCGACCAGCAGGGAATCACTGAAGCTTTCTTT. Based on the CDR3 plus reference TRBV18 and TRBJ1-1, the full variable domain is NAGVMQNPRHLVRRRGQEARLRCSPMKGHSHVYWYRQLPEEGLKFMVYLQKENIIDESGMPKERFSAEFPKEGPSILRIQQVVRGDSAAYFCASSPDQQGITEAFFGQGTRLTVV.

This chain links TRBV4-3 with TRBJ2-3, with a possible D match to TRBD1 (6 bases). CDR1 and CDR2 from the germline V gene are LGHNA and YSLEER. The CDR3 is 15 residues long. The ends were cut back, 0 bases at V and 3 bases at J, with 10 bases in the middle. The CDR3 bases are TGCGCCAGCAGCCAAGAACCAGGGGAGACAGATACGCAGTATTTT. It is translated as CASSQEPGETDTQYF.

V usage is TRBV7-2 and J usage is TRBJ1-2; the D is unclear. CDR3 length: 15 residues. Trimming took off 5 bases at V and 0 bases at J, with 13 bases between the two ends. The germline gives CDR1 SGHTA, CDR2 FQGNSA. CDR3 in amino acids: CASSPDTSANYGYTF. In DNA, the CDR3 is TGTGCCAGCAGCCCCGATACCTCAGCTAACTATGGCTACACCTTC. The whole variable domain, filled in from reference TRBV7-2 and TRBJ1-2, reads GAGVSQSPSNKVTEKGKDVELRCDPISGHTALYWYRQSLGQGLEFLIYFQGNSAPDKSGLPSDRFSAERTGGSVSTLTIQRTQQEDSAVYLCASSPDTSANYGYTFGSGTRLTVV.

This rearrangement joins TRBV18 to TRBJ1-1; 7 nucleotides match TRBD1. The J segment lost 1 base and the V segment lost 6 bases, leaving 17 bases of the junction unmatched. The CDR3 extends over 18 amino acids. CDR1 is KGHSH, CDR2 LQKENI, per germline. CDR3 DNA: TGTGCCAGCTCCCCTAGACCGGGACAGTTAACGTCGAACACTGAAGCTTTCTTT. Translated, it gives CASSPRPGQLTSNTEAFF. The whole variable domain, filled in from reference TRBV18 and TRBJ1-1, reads NAGVMQNPRHLVRRRGQEARLRCSPMKGHSHVYWYRQLPEEGLKFMVYLQKENIIDESGMPKERFSAEFPKEGPSILRIQQVVRGDSAAYFCASSPRPGQLTSNTEAFFGQGTRLTVV.

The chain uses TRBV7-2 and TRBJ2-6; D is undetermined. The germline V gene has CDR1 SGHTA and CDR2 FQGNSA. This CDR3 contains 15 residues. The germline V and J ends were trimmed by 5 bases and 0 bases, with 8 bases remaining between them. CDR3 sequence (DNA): TGTGCCAGCAGCCGCCGGAGCTCTGGGGCCAACGTCCTGACTTTC. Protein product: CASSRRSSGANVLTF.

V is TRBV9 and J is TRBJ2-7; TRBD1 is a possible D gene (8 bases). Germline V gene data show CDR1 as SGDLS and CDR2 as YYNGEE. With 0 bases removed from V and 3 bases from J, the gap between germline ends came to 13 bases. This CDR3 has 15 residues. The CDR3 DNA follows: TGTGCCAGCAGCGTAGAACAGGGGGGGAACTACGAGCAGTACTTC. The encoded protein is CASSVEQGGNYEQYF. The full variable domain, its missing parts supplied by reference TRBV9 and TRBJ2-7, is DSGVTQTPKHLITATGQRVTLRCSPRSGDLSVYWYQQSLDQGLQFLIQYYNGEERAKGNILERFSAQQFPDLHSELNLSSLELGDSALYFCASSVEQGGNYEQYFGPGTRLTVT.

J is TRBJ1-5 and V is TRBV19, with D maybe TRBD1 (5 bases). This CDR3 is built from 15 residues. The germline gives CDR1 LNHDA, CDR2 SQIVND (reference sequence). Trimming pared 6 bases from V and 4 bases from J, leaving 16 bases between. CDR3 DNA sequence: TGTGCCAGTAGGAAAGCCCCCGGGGGTAATCAGCCCCAGCATTTT. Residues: CASRKAPGGNQPQHF.

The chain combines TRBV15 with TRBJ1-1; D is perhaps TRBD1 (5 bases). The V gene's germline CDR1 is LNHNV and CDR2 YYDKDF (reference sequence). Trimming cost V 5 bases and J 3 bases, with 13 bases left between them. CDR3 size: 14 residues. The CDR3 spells CATSSRGEDTEAFF. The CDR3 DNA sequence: TGTGCCACCAGCTCACGAGGGGAGGACACTGAAGCTTTCTTT.

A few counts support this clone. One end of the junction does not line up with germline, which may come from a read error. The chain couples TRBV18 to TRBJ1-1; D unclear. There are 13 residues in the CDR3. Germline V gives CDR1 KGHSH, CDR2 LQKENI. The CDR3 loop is CGTADDMNTEAFF. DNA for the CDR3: TGCGGTACAGCAGACGACATGAACACTGAAGCTTTCTTT.

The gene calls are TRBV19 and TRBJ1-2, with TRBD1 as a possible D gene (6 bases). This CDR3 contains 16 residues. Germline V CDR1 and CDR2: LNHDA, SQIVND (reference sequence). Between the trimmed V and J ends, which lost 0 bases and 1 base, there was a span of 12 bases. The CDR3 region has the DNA TGTGCCAGTAGTATAGATGGCCCGGACAGTAACTATGGCTACACCTTC. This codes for CASSIDGPDSNYGYTF.

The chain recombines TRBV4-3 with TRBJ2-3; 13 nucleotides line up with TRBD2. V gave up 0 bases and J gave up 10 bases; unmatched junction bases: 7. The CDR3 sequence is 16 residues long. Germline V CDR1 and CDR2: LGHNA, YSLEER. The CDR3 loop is CASSQEPTSGGPPQYF. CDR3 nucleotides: TGCGCCAGCAGCCAAGAACCGACTAGCGGGGGGCCTCCGCAGTATTTT.

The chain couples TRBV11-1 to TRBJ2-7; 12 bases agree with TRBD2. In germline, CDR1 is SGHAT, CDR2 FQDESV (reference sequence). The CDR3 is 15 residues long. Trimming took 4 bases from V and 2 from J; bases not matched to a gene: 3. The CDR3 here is CASSSTSGGAYEQYF. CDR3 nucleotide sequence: TGTGCCAGCAGCTCGACTAGCGGGGGCGCCTACGAGCAGTACTTC.

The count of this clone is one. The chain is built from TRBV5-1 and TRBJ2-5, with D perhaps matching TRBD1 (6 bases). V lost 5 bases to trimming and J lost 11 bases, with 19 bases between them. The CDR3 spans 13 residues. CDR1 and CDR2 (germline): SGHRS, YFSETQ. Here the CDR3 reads CASSPGTNYEQYF. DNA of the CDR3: TGCGCCAGCAGTCCCGGGACAAACTACGAACAGTACTTC.